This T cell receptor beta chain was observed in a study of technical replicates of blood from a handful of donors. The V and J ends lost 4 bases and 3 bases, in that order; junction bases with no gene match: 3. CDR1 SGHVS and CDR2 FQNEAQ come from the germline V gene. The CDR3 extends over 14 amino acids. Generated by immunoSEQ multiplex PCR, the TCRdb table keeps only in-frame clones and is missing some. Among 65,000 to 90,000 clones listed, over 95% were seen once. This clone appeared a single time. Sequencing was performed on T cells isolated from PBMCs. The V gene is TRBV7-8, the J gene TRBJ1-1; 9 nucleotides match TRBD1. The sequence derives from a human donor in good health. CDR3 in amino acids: CASSYGTGYTEAFF. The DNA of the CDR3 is TGTGCCAGCAGCTACGGGACAGGGTACACTGAAGCTTTCTTT.